The 10 T cell receptor beta chains given below trace back to one sample, sequenced in a study of T cell changes during pregnancy in multiple sclerosis (dated by TCRdb to the late 2010s). The library was made by the immunoSEQ multiplex PCR assay. The table comes from immuneACCESS by way of TCRdb, which keeps in-frame sequences with V and J called. Part of the clones is missing from these tables; in studies checked, under half for an unresolved V gene and the rest for unknown reasons. The sample table records about 39,000 clones; about 88% of these occur just once. Together, the top ten hold approximately 4% of the sample. The specimen was CD8+ T cells from peripheral blood mononuclear cells, collected in the first trimester of pregnancy. The receptors were gathered from a female donor with multiple sclerosis, enrolled in a pregnancy study.

This chain connects TRBV7-9 to TRBJ2-1; D unclear. Germline CDR1 is SEHNR and CDR2 is FQNEAQ (reference sequence). CDR3 length equals 15 residues. Trimming removed 5 bases at V and 0 bases at J, with 11 bases between. CDR3 protein: CASSIGGGSYNEQFF. The CDR3 DNA is TGTGCCAGCAGCATAGGCGGTGGCTCCTACAATGAGCAGTTCTTC.

This clone turned up a few times. The chain carries TRBV4-1 and TRBJ1-1; weak D call: TRBD1 (5 bases). With 2 bases removed from V and 6 bases from J, the gap between germline ends came to 7 bases. The CDR3 loop spans 12 amino acids. The germline V gene encodes CDR1 MGHRA and CDR2 YSYEKL. The CDR3 coding sequence is TGCGCCAGCAGCCAACAGGGTCCTGAAGCTTTCTTT. This sequence encodes CASSQQGPEAFF.

This clone is labeled as medium-sized (0.01 to 0.1%). V and J are TRBV7-9 and TRBJ2-7, with 8 bases that match TRBD1. Germline trimming cut 5 bases from V and 6 bases from J; bases unmatched to any gene: 9. Germline V CDR1 and CDR2: SEHNR, FQNEAQ (reference sequence). There are 14 residues in the CDR3. The CDR3 reads CASSAPGTGREQYF. The CDR3 DNA reads TGTGCCAGCAGCGCACCCGGGACAGGTCGCGAGCAGTACTTC.

This clone was observed a single time. The chain is built from TRBV9 and TRBJ2-1, with D possibly matching TRBD2 (6 bases). The CDR3 runs to 12 residues. Germline V gives CDR1 SGDLS, CDR2 YYNGEE. The V end lost 5 bases, the J end lost 7 bases, and 10 bases lay between the germline ends. Here the CDR3 DNA reads TGTGCCAGCAGGTCTCGGGGGAATGAGCAGTTCTTC. It translates to CASRSRGNEQFF.

This clone has just one count. This chain links TRBV9 with TRBJ2-7; D possibly corresponds to TRBD2 (7 bases). CDR1 is SGDLS and CDR2 is YYNGEE in the germline V gene. The CDR3 extends over 14 amino acids. Trimming took off 1 base at V and 5 bases at J, with 13 bases between the two ends. CDR3 nucleotides: TGTGCCAGCAGCGTATCGGGGGGCAGCCACGAGCAGTACTTC. Amino acid sequence: CASSVSGGSHEQYF.

The rearrangement joins TRBV15 to TRBJ1-5; 9 positions match TRBD1. V was clipped by 0 bases and J by 5 bases; unmatched bases: 11. Looked up from germline, CDR1 is LNHNV and CDR2 is YYDKDF (reference sequence). The length of the CDR3 is 18 residues. CDR3 nucleotides: TGTGCCACCAGCAGAGACCCCCCCCGGGACAGGGAAGATCAGCCCCAGCATTTT. Protein: CATSRDPPRDREDQPQHF.

The rearrangement uses TRBV29-1 and TRBJ2-7; 8 bases are shared with TRBD1. V was pared by 3 bases and J by 0 bases, with 4 bases of the junction left unmatched. The CDR3 is made up of 14 amino acids. Per germline, CDR1 SQVTM and CDR2 ANQGSEA. CDR3 region: CSVEGDRSSYEQYF. The CDR3 DNA is TGCAGCGTTGAGGGGGACAGGAGCTCCTACGAGCAGTACTTC.

The rearrangement uses TRBV29-1 and TRBJ2-1; the D gene is possibly TRBD1 (5 bases). The ends were cut back, 6 bases at V and 5 bases at J, with 11 bases in the middle. CDR1 SQVTM and CDR2 ANQGSEA come from the germline V gene. This CDR3 contains 12 residues. Here the CDR3 DNA reads TGCAGCGTGAAAGGGGAACACAATGAGCAGTTCTTC. It is translated as CSVKGEHNEQFF.

The genes are TRBV30 and TRBJ2-2; D is unclear. Trimming left V 5 bases short and J 6 bases short, with 10 bases between. Germline lookup yields CDR1 GTSNPN and CDR2 SVGIG (reference sequence). The CDR3 is made up of 12 amino acids. The CDR3, as DNA: TGTGCCTGGGGAGAGAGCGCCGGGGAGCTGTTTTTT. Translation: CAWGESAGELFF. The complete variable domain, with remaining parts taken from reference TRBV30 and TRBJ2-2, reads SQTIHQWPATLVQPVGSPLSLECTVEGTSNPNLYWYRQAAGRGLQLLFYSVGIGQISSEVPQNLSASRPQDRQFILSSKKLLLSDSGFYLCAWGESAGELFFGEGSRLTVL.

The V gene is TRBV9, the J gene TRBJ2-2, with 9 positions matching TRBD1. The ends lost 2 bases at V and 4 bases at J; junction bases unmatched: 18. There are 20 residues in the CDR3. The germline V gene has CDR1 SGDLS and CDR2 YYNGEE. CDR3 coding DNA: TGTGCCAGCAGCGTCAAAAGGGGACAGGGTAGGCCCCGAGCCACCGGGGAGCTGTTTTTT. Its translation is CASSVKRGQGRPRATGELFF.